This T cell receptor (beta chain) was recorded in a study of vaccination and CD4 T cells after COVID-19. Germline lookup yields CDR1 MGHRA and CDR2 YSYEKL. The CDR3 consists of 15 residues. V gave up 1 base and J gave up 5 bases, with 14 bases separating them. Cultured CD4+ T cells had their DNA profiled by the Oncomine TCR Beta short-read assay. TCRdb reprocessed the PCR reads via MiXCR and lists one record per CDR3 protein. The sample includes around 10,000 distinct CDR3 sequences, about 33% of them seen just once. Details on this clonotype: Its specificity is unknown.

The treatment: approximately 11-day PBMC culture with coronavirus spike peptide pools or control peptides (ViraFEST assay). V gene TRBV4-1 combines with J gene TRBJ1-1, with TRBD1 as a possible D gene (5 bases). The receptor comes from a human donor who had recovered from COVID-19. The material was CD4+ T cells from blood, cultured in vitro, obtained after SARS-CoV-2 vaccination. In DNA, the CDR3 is TGCGCCAGCAGCCAAGCGGGGGGGGGAAGGACTGAAGCTTTCTTT. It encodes CASSQAGGGRTEAFF.